These 18 T cell receptor beta chains were all obtained from the same sample, sequenced in a study of blood T cell repertoires in COVID-19. Clones were read by immunoSEQ multiplex PCR, and TCRdb kept only the in-frame ones, dropping some. The data show around 140,000 clones, around 89% seen once. Sequenced material: peripheral blood. Every receptor here comes from a human donor with COVID-19, enrolled during active disease. The donor label of this sample is uncertain.

The V call is TRBV3-1 (or the pseudogene TRBV3-2), the J call TRBJ1-1; no firm D call. CDR1 and CDR2 from the germline V gene are LGHDT and YNNKEL (reference sequence). The length of the CDR3 is 14 residues. Trimming took 6 bases from V and 6 from J, leaving 17 bases between them. CDR3 loop: CASRDEPRESEAFF. In DNA form, the CDR3 reads TGTGCCAGCAGGGATGAACCTAGGGAGTCTGAAGCTTTCTTT.

The V call is TRBV29-1, the J call TRBJ1-4, with a possible D match to TRBD1 (5 bases). CDR3 length: 14 residues. The germline V gene encodes CDR1 SQVTM and CDR2 ANQGSEA. The V and J ends lost 2 bases and 8 bases respectively, with 15 bases between them. In DNA, the CDR3 is TGCAGCGTTGAACCCGGGGGAGGGGACGAAAAACTGTTTTTT. Its translation: CSVEPGGGDEKLFF.

The chain is built from TRBV13 and TRBJ2-3; the match to TRBD1 covers 9 bases. V dropped 1 base and J dropped 1; count of bases not matched to a gene: 3. The CDR3 spans 16 residues. CDR1 and CDR2 (germline): PRHDT, FYEKMQ (reference sequence). Here the CDR3 DNA reads TGTGCCAGCAGCTTAGCCACAGGGGGCGGCACAGATACGCAGTATTTT. Protein sequence: CASSLATGGGTDTQYF.

This CDR3 reads CASTGDRVDNEQFF. CDR3 bases: TGTGCCAGCACGGGGGACAGGGTGGACAATGAGCAGTTCTTC. The rearrangement joins TRBV25-1 to TRBJ2-1, with 9 bases matching TRBD1. The CDR3 runs 14 residues. Germline assignment: CDR1 MGHDK and CDR2 SYGVNS. J gave up 5 bases and V 7 bases, and 6 bases lay outside the gene matches. The complete variable domain, with remaining parts taken from reference TRBV25-1 and TRBJ2-1, reads EADIYQTPRYLVIGTGKKITLECSQTMGHDKMYWYQQDPGMELHLIHYSYGVNSTEKGDLSSESTVSRIRTEHFPLTLESARPSHTSQYLCASTGDRVDNEQFFGPGTRLTVL.

The chain recombines TRBV6-2 or TRBV6-3 with TRBJ1-1; D gene ambiguous. The CDR3 runs 15 residues. Trimming cost V 6 bases and J 1 base, with 15 bases left between them. In germline, CDR1 is MNHEY, CDR2 SVGEGT. CDR3 sequence: CASSFNRDSNTEAFF. DNA of the CDR3: TGTGCCAGCAGCTTCAATCGGGATTCGAACACTGAAGCTTTCTTT.

The gene calls are TRBV28 and TRBJ2-4; 9 bases match TRBD1. Per germline, CDR1 MDHEN and CDR2 SYDVKM. This CDR3 is built from 15 residues. V was pared by 5 bases and J by 3 bases, with 5 bases of the junction left unmatched. The CDR3 DNA is TGTGCCAGCAGTCTACGGGACAGGGACAAAAACATTCAGTACTTC. It yields the protein CASSLRDRDKNIQYF.

CDR3 loop: CAIRPGQRNNEQFF. The CDR3 DNA sequence: TGTGCCATCCGTCCGGGACAGCGAAACAATGAGCAGTTCTTC. The chain joins TRBV10-3 to TRBJ2-1; 7 nucleotides agree with TRBD1. The V gene's germline CDR1 is ENHRY and CDR2 SYGVKD. The CDR3 length is 14 residues. With 8 bases clipped from V and 5 bases from J, the junction kept 9 bases outside the gene matches.

The genes are TRBV7-7 and TRBJ2-2; 8 bases are shared with TRBD1. CDR3 size: 17 residues. Germline-derived CDR1 and CDR2 are SSHAT and FNYEAQ (reference sequence). V was pared by 1 base and J by 4 bases, with 8 bases of the junction left unmatched. The CDR3 bases are TGTGCCAGCAGCTTAGATTCGGAGACAGGGGCCACCGGGGAGCTGTTTTTT. Residues: CASSLDSETGATGELFF.

The DNA for the CDR3 is TGTGCCAGCAGCTTAGATGGGGGAGGCTCTGGAAACACCATATATTTT. Amino acids: CASSLDGGGSGNTIYF. V is TRBV13 and J is TRBJ1-3; D might be TRBD1 (5 bases). Trimming shortened V by 1 base and J by 0 bases, and 10 bases separated the two germline ends. The CDR3 has 16 residues. Germline CDR1 and CDR2: PRHDT and FYEKMQ (reference sequence).

The V call is TRBV7-2, the J call TRBJ2-7; tentative D call: TRBD2 (5 bases). V was pared by 6 bases and J by 0 bases, with 12 bases between. The germline V gene encodes CDR1 SGHTA and CDR2 FQGNSA. This CDR3 has 14 residues. The CDR3 protein is CASSRIGISYEQYF. For the CDR3, the DNA is TGTGCCAGCAGTCGCATCGGGATCTCCTACGAGCAGTACTTC.

The genes are TRBV30 and TRBJ2-7; 8 bases agree with TRBD2. Germline lookup yields CDR1 GTSNPN and CDR2 SVGIG (reference sequence). The trim removed 3 bases at V and 6 bases at J, leaving 7 bases unmatched. This CDR3 contains 13 residues. The CDR3 sequence is CAWSLGRGREQYF. CDR3 bases: TGTGCCTGGAGCCTCGGGAGGGGACGCGAGCAGTACTTC.

This chain uses TRBV5-4 with TRBJ2-7; D may be TRBD2 (6 bases). The germline CDR1 and CDR2 sequences are SGHNT and YYREEE (reference sequence). CDR3 size: 15 residues. Trimming shortened V by 2 bases and J by 5 bases, and 17 bases separated the two germline ends. CDR3 DNA sequence: TGTGCCAGCAGCTTCTCCGGGAGCCGTTATGACGAGCAGTACTTC. It is translated as CASSFSGSRYDEQYF.

V usage is TRBV29-1 and J usage is TRBJ1-2; TRBD1 matches at 9 bases. With V trimmed by 6 bases and J by 7 bases, 6 bases remained unmatched. Germline V gene sequence: CDR1 SQVTM, CDR2 ANQGSEA. The length of the CDR3 is 12 residues. The CDR3 nucleotides are TGCAGCGTACCGGGACAGGGTGGTGGCTACACCTTC. Amino acid sequence: CSVPGQGGGYTF.

The table lists this clone with a count of one. This chain connects TRBV4-1 to TRBJ2-7; a weak D match, TRBD1 (6 bases). Looked up from germline, CDR1 is MGHRA and CDR2 is YSYEKL. Trimming cost V 3 bases and J 2 bases, with 8 bases left between them. This CDR3 has 13 residues. The CDR3 bases are TGCGCCAGCAGCCACCAGGGGCCCTACGAGCAGTACTTC. Translation: CASSHQGPYEQYF.

The chain carries TRBV5-1 and TRBJ1-5; tentative D call: TRBD1 (5 bases). The CDR3 is 15 amino acids. Trimming left V 4 bases short and J 0 bases short, with 11 bases between. CDR1 is SGHRS, CDR2 YFSETQ, per germline. The DNA of the CDR3 is TGCGCCAGCAGCCTGGGGCAAGATAGCAATCAGCCCCAGCATTTT. This encodes CASSLGQDSNQPQHF.

This clone was counted a few times. The J gene is TRBJ1-5, the V gene TRBV10-3; no definite D call. Trimming shortened V by 4 bases and J by 5 bases, and 12 bases separated the two germline ends. Germline CDR1 reads ENHRY; CDR2 reads SYGVKD. The CDR3 totals 14 residues. DNA for the CDR3: TGTGCCATCAGTGTTACAGACGGGGATCAGCCCCAGCATTTT. As protein: CAISVTDGDQPQHF.

This rearrangement joins TRBV5-4 to TRBJ2-2, with 7 bases identical to TRBD2. Per germline, CDR1 SGHNT and CDR2 YYREEE (reference sequence). The CDR3 length is 15 residues. V lost 6 bases, J lost 7 bases, and 12 bases stayed unmatched. The CDR3 DNA sequence: TGTGCCAGCATTGAGGGCGGGAGTAAGGGCGGGGAGCTGTTTTTT. Its translation is CASIEGGSKGGELFF.

The gene calls are TRBV10-3 and TRBJ1-4; maybe TRBD1 (5 bases). CDR1 and CDR2 (germline): ENHRY, SYGVKD. Trimming took 0 bases from V and 5 from J, leaving 13 bases between them. The CDR3 has 16 amino acids. The CDR3 nucleotides read TGTGCCATCAGTGAGTCGCGGACAATACGAAATGAAAAACTGTTTTTT. Protein: CAISESRTIRNEKLFF.